This TCR beta chain was sequenced during a study of blood T cell repertoires in COVID-19. Overall study: Sources were T cells, B-cell-depleted T cells, or PBMCs; the material itself was cDNA or gDNA.

Sequenced by immunoSEQ multiplex PCR; TCRdb stores in-frame clones only, minus some. This sample has approximately 120,000 clones, with around nine tenths found just once. After removal of 5 bases from V and 1 base from J, the junction contained 15 bases not matched to a gene. There are 17 residues in the CDR3. Germline V gene data show CDR1 as GTSNPN and CDR2 as SVGIG (reference sequence). The J gene is TRBJ2-3, the V gene TRBV30; 7 bases map to TRBD1. Sequenced sample: peripheral blood. This TCR came from a human donor in a cohort sampled during active COVID-19. CDR3 DNA: TGTGCCTGGTTTAGGGGGCGAAGGATCGGGGGCACAGATACGCAGTATTTT. Translation: CAWFRGRRIGGTDTQYF.